This TCR beta chain appears in the sequencing data of a study of T cells in Graves' hyperthyroidism and ophthalmopathy. Study-wide results and limits: Expanded thyroid clonotypes (above 0.001) were mostly also found in blood.

Turning to this clonotype: The antigen remains unidentified.

V lost 2 bases, J lost 1 base, and 6 bases lay in between. This CDR3 is 13 amino acids long. Germline CDR1 reads SGHTA; CDR2 reads FQGNSA. TCR beta CDR3 region amplification was performed from RNA transcripts. HTBI primers were employed in a first-round RT-PCR of the TCR CDR3. MiXCR, run by TCRdb on the multiplex PCR reads, gives a single entry per CDR3 protein. There are about 640,000 distinct CDR3 sequences in the sample; around 21% occur only once, and about 35% lies in the top ten. Source material: blood. The chain is built from TRBV7-2 and TRBJ2-7; D is unresolved. This receptor was obtained from a man younger than 45 with Graves' ophthalmopathy. CDR3 loop: CASSLNWSYEQYF. The CDR3 DNA reads as TGTGCCAGCAGCTTAAATTGGTCCTACGAGCAGTACTTC.